This T cell receptor (beta chain) was identified in a study of a mutant IDH1 vaccine in newly diagnosed glioma. The overall study: Vaccines were begun 4-6 weeks after radiotherapy alone, or with temozolomide cycles. It was radiotherapy, temozolomide, or both that patients received previously, with most receiving both. Sex distribution of treated patients was around 62% male and roughly 40% female; mean age was around 40 years.

Method: immunoSEQ multiplex PCR; TCRdb's copy keeps in-frame clones and lacks some. The repertoire holds over 50,000 clones, with over 70% as singletons. Worth noting for this clone: What it binds is unknown.

Specified time point: week 23, last vaccination. Every single dose of the vaccine, 300 ug of mutant IDH1 20-mer peptide, came with topical imiquimod. New WHO grade 3 or 4 IDH1-mutant, ATRX-lost astrocytomas were present in all donors. The CDR3 spans 12 residues. Germline assignment: CDR1 MNHNY and CDR2 SVGAGI (reference sequence). Specimen: PBMCs, collected from a glioma patient whose treatment included an IDH1 peptide vaccine. The origin of this receptor is a man younger than 35 with glioma. The chain joins TRBV6-6 to TRBJ1-2; D is unresolved. The CDR3 loop is CTCGGPNYGYTF. CDR3 coding DNA: TGTACTTGCGGAGGGCCTAACTATGGCTACACCTTC.